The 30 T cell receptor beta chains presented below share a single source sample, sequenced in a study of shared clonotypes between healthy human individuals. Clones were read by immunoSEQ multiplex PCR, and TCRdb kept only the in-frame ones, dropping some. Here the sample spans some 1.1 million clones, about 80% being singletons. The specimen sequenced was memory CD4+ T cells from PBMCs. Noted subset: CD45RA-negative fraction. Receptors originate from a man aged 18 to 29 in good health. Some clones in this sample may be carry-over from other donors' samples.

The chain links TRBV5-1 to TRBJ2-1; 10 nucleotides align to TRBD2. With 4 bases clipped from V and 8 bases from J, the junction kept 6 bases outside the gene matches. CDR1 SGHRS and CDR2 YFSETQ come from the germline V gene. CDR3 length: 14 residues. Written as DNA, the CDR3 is TGCGCCAGCAGCGAAGCGGGAGGGAGGGATGAGCAGTTCTTC. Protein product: CASSEAGGRDEQFF.

CDR3 region: CASSLAIGNQPQHF. The CDR3 DNA is TGTGCCAGCAGTTTAGCAATCGGCAATCAGCCCCAGCATTTT. The chain carries TRBV28 and TRBJ1-5, with no clear D. Germline V CDR1 and CDR2: MDHEN, SYDVKM. V lost 2 bases, J lost 2 bases, and 7 bases lay in between. This CDR3 is built from 14 residues.

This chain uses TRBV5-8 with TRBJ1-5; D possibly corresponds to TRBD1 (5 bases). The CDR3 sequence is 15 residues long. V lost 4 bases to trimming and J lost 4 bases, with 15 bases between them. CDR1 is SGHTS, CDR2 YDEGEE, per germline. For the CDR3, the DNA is TGTGCCAGCAGCCCCGAAAGGGGCTGGAATCAGCCCCAGCATTTT. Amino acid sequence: CASSPERGWNQPQHF.

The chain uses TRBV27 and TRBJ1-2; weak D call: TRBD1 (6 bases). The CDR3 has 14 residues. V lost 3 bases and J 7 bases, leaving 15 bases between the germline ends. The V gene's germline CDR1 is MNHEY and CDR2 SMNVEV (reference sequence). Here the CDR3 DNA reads TGTGCCAGCAGTTTCCAGGGGAAGGAGGGTGGCTACACCTTC. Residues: CASSFQGKEGGYTF.

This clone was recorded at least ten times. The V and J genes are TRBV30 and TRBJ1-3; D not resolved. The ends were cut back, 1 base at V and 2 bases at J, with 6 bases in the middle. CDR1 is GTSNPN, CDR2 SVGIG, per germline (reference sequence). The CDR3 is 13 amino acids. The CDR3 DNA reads TGTGCCTGGAGTGGGAAGGCTGGAAACACCATATATTTT. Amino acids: CAWSGKAGNTIYF.

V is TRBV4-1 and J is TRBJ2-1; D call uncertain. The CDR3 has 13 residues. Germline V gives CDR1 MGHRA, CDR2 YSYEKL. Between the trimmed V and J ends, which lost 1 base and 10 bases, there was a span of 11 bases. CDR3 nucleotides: TGCGCCAGCAGCCAAGTGGGTTCGCCGGAGCAGTTCTTC. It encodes CASSQVGSPEQFF.

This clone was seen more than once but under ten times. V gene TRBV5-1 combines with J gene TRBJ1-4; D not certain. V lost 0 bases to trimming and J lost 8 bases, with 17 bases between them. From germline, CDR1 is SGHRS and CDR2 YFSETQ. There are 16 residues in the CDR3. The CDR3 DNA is TGCGCCAGCAGCTTGGGGAGTGTGTCTCGGTGGGAAAAACTGTTTTTT. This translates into CASSLGSVSRWEKLFF. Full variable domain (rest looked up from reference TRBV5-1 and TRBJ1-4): KAGVTQTPRYLIKTRGQQVTLSCSPISGHRSVSWYQQTPGQGLQFLFEYFSETQRNKGNFPGRFSGRQFSNSRSEMNVSTLELGDSALYLCASSLGSVSRWEKLFFGSGTQLSVL.

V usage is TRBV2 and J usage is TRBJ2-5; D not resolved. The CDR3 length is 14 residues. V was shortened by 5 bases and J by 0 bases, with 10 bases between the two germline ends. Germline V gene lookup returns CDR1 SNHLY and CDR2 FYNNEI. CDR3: CASSFSRNQETQYF. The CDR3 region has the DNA TGTGCCAGCAGTTTTAGCCGAAACCAAGAGACCCAGTACTTC.

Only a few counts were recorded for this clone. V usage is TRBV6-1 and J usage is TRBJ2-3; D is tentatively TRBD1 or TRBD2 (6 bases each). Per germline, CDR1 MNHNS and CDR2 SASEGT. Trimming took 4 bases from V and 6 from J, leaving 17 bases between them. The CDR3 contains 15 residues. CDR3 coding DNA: TGTGCCAGCAGTGTTCATTGGGGGGCAGGGGATACGCAGTATTTT. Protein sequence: CASSVHWGAGDTQYF.

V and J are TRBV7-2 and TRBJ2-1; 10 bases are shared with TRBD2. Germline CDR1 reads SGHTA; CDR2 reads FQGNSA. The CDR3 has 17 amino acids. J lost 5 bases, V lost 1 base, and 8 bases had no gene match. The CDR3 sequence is CASSLGGAGGLNNEQFF. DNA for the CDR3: TGTGCCAGCAGCTTAGGCGGAGCGGGAGGGCTTAACAATGAGCAGTTCTTC.

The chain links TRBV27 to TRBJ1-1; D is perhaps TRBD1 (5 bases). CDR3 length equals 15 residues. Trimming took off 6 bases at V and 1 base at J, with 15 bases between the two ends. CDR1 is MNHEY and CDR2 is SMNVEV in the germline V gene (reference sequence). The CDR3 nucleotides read TGTGCCAGCAGCTCGAAGGACATAGGGAACACTGAAGCTTTCTTT. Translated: CASSSKDIGNTEAFF.

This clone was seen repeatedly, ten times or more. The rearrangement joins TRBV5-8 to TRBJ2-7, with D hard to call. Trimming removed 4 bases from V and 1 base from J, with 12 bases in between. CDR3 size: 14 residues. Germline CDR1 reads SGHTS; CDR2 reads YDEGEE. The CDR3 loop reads CASSPWTVSYEQYF. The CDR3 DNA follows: TGTGCCAGCAGCCCTTGGACCGTTTCCTACGAGCAGTACTTC.

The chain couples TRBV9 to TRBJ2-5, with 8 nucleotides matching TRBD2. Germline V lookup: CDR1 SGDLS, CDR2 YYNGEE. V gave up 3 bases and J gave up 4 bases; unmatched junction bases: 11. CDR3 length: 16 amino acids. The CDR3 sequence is CASSATVPGGPETQYF. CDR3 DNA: TGTGCCAGCAGCGCGACGGTTCCGGGAGGGCCAGAGACCCAGTACTTC.

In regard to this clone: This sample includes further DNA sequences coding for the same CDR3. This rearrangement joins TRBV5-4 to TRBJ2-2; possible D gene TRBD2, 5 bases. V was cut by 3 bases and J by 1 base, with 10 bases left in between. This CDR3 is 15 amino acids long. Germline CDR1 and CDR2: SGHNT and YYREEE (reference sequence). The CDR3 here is CASSSRAGNTGELFF. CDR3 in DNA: TGTGCCAGCAGCTCACGGGCGGGGAACACCGGGGAGCTGTTTTTT.

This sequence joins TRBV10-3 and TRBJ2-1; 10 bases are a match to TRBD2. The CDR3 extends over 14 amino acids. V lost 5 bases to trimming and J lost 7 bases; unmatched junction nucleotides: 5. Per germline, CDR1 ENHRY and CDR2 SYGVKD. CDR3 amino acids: CAISLAGEKNEQFF. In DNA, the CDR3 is TGTGCCATCAGTCTAGCGGGAGAGAAAAATGAGCAGTTCTTC.

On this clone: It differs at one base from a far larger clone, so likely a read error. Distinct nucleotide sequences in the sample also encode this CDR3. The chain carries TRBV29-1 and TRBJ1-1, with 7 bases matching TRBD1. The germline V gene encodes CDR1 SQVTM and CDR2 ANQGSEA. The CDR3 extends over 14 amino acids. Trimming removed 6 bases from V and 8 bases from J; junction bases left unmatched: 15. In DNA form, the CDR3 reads TGCAGCGTGGCAAACCGGGACAGCTTTTTAGAAGCTTTCTTT. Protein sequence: CSVANRDSFLEAFF.

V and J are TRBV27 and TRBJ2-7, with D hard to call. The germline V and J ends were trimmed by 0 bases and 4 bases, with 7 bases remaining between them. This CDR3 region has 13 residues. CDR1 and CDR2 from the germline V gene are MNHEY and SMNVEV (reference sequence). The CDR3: CASSLSGGYEQYF. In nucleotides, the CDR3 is TGTGCCAGCAGTTTATCCGGCGGTTACGAGCAGTACTTC.

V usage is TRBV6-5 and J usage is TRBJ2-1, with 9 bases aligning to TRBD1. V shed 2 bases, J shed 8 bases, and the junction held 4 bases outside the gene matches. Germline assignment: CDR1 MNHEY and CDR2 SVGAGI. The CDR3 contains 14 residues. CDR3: CASSYAGQGDEQFF. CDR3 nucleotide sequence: TGTGCCAGCAGTTACGCGGGACAGGGCGATGAGCAGTTCTTC.

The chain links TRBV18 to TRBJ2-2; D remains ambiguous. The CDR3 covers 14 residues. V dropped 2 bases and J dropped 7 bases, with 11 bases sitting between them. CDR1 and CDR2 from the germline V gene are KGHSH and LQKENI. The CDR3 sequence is CASSPETLGGELFF. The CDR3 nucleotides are TGTGCCAGCTCACCAGAGACCCTCGGCGGGGAGCTGTTTTTT.

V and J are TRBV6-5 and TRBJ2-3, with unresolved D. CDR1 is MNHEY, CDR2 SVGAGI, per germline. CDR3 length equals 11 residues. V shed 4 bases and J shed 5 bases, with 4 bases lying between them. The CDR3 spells CASSSGDTQYF. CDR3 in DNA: TGTGCCAGCAGTTCAGGAGATACGCAGTATTTT.

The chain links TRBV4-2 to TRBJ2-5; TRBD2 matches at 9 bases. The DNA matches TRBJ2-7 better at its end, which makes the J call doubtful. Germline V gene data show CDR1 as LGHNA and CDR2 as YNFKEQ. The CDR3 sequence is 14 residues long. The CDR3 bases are TGTGCCAGCAGCCAAGCGGGACTAGCTCGCGAGCAGTACTTC. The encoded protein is CASSQAGLAREQYF.

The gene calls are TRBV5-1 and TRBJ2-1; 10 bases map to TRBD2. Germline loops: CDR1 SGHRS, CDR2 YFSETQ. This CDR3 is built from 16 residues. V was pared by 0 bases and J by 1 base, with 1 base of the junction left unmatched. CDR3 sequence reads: CASSLELAGSYNEQFF. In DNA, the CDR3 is TGCGCCAGCAGCTTGGAACTAGCGGGGTCCTACAATGAGCAGTTCTTC.

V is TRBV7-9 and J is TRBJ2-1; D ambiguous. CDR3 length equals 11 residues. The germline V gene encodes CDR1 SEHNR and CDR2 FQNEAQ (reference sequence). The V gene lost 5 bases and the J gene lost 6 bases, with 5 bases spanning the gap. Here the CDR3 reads CASSQTNEQFF. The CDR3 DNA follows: TGTGCCAGCAGCCAAACCAATGAGCAGTTCTTC.

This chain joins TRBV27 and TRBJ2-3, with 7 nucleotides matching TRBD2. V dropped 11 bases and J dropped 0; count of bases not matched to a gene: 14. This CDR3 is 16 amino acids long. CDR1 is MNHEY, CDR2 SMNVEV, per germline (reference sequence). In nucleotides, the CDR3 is TGTGCCTCCAAGGGCAGACCTAGCGGAAGCACAGATACGCAGTATTTT. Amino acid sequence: CASKGRPSGSTDTQYF.

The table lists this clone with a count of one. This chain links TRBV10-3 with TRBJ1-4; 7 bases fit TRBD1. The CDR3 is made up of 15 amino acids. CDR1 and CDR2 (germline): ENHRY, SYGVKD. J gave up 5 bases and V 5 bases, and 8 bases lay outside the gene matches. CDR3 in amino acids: CAISRQGGINEKLFF. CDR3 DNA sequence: TGTGCCATCAGTAGACAGGGTGGGATAAATGAAAAACTGTTTTTT.

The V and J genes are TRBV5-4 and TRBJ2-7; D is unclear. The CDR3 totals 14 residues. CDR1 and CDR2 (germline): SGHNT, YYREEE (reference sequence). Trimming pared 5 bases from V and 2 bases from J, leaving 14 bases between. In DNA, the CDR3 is TGTGCCAGCAGTTACAACAGAGAAACCTACGAGCAGTACTTC. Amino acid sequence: CASSYNRETYEQYF.

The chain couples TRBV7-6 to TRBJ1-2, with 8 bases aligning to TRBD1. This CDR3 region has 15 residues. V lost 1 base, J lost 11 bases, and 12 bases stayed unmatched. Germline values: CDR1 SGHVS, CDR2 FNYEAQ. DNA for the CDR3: TGTGCCAGCAGCTTAGAGGCGGGACAGGTTCCCAGGTACACCTTC. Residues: CASSLEAGQVPRYTF.

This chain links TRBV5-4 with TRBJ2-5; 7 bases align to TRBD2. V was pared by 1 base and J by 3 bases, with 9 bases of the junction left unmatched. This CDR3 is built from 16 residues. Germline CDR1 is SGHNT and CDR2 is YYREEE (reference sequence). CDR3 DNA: TGTGCCAGCAGCTTGTCCGCGGGAGCCTTGGAAGAGACCCAGTACTTC. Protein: CASSLSAGALEETQYF.

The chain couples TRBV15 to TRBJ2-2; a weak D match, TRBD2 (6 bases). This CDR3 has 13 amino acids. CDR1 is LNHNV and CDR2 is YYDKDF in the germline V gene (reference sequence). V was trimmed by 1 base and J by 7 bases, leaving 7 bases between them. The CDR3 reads CATSRGAGGELFF. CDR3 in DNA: TGTGCCACCAGCAGAGGAGCGGGCGGGGAGCTGTTTTTT. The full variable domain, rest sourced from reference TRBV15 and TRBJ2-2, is DAMVIQNPRYQVTQFGKPVTLSCSQTLNHNVMYWYQQKSSQAPKLLFHYYDKDFNNEADTPDNFQSRRPNTSFCFLDIRSPGLGDTAMYLCATSRGAGGELFFGEGSRLTVL.

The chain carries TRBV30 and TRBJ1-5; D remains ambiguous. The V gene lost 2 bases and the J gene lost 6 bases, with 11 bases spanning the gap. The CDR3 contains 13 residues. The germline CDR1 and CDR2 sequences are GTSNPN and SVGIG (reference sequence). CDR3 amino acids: CAWSSTQPQPQHF. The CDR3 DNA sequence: TGTGCCTGGAGTTCGACGCAGCCTCAGCCCCAGCATTTT.